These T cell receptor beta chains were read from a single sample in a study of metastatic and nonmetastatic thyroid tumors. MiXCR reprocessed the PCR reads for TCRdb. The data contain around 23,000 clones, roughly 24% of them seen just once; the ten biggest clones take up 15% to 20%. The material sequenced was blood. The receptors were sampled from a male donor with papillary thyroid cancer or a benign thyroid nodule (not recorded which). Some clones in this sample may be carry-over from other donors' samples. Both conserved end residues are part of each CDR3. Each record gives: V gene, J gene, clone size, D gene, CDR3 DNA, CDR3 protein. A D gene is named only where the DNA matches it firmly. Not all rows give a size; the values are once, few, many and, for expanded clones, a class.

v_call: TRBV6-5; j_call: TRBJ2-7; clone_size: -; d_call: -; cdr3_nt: TGTGCCAGCAGTTACTCGACGGCGTTACCCTACGAGCAGTACTTC; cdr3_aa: CASSYSTALPYEQYF
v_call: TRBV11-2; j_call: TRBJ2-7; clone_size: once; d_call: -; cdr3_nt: TGTGCCAGCCGCGGAGGGCTCTCCTACGAGCAGTACTTC; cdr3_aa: CASRGGLSYEQYF
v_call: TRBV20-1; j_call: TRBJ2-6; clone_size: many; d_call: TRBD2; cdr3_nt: TGCAGTGCTAGAGCGCGACTAGCGGGAGGCTCTGGGGCCAACGTCCTGACTTTC; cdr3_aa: CSARARLAGGSGANVLTF
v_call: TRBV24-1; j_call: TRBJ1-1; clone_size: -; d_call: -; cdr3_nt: TGTGCCACCAGTGAAGGTGGGTCAGGGAGGGGGAGCACTGAAGCTTTCTTT; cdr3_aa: CATSEGGSGRGSTEAFF
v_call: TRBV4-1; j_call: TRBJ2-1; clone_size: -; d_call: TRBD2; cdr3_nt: TGCGCCAGCAGCGGGCGGACTAGCGGCAGCTCCTACAATGAGCAGTTCTTC; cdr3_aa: CASSGRTSGSSYNEQFF
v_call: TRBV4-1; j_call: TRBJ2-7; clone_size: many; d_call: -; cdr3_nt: TGCGCCAGCAGCCAAGATGCGTTCGGGCGGGGTGAGCAGTACTTC; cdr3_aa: CASSQDAFGRGEQYF
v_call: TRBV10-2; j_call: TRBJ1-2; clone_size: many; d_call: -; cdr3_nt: TGCGCCAGCGGAAGCCAGAGAAACTCCTATGGCTACACCTTC; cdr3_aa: CASGSQRNSYGYTF
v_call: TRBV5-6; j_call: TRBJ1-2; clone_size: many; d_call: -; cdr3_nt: TGTGCCAGCAGCTCGAGGGCCCATTACAGAGATTCTTATGGCTACACCTTC; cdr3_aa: CASSSRAHYRDSYGYTF
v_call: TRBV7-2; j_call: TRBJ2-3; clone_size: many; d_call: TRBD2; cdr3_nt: TGTGCCAGCAGCCCACTAGCGGGAGGGAGAGTTGGGCAGTATTTT; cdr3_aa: CASSPLAGGRVGQYF
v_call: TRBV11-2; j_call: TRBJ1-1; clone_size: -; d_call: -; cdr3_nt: TGTGCCTGCAGCCGGGGCCTTGAAGCTGTCTTT; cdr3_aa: CACSRGLEAVF
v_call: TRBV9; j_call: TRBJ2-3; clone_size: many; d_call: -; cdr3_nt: TGTGCCAGTGGAGCGGGCCGACTCGCAGATACGCAGTATTTT; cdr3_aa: CASGAGRLADTQYF
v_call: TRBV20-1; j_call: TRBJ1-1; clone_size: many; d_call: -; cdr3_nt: TGCAGTGGAGGGCAGAATCGAGACACTGAAGCTTTCTTT; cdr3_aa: CSGGQNRDTEAFF
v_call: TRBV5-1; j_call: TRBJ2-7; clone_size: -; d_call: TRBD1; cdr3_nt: TGCGCCAGCAGCTCAGGGGGCTACGAGCAGTACTTC; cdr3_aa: CASSSGGYEQYF
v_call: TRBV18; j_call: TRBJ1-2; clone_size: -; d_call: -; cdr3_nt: TGTGCCAGCTCACCCAAGACGGAGTATGGCTACACCTTC; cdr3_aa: CASSPKTEYGYTF
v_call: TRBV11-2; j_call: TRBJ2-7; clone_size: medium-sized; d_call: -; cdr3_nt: TGTGCCAGCAGCTTCGTCAGGGGAGGAGTCGAGCAGTACTTC; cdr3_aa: CASSFVRGGVEQYF
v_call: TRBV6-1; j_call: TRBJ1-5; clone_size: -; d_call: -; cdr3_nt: TGTGCCAGCAGTGGAGAGAAAGGGGGTCAGCCCCAGAATTTT; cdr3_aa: CASSGEKGGQPQNF
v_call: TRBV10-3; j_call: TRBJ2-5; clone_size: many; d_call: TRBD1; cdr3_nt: TGTGCCATCAGTGACGACAGGGGGCGTTTGAGAGAGACCCAGTACTTC; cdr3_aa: CAISDDRGRLRETQYF
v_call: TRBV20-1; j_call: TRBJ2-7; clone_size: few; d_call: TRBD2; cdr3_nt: TGCAGTGCTAGGGATACTAGCGGGCTAGGTAGCGAGCAGTACTTC; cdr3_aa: CSARDTSGLGSEQYF
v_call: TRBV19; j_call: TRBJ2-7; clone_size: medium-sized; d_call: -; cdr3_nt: TGTGCCAGTAGTATTTACCCTGGGGAAGACTACGAGCAGTACTTC; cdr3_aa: CASSIYPGEDYEQYF
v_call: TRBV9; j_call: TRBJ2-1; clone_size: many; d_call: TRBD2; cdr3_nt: TGTGCCAGCAGCCCCAGACTAGCGGGAGGGGGGTTCTTC; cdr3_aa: CASSPRLAGGGFF
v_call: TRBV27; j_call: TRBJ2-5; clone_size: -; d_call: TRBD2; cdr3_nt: TGTGCCAGCAGTACCCAGCGGGAGTCCCCCGGGGAGACCCAGTACTTT; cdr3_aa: CASSTQRESPGETQYF
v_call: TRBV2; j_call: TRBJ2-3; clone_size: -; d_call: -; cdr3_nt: TGTGCCAGCAGTCCCTCAGGGTTGGAGACCCAGTATTTT; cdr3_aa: CASSPSGLETQYF
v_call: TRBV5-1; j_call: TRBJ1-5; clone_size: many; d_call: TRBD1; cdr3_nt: TGCGCCAGCAGCCCTGGGCAGGGGACAGGGAAACAGCCCCAGCATTTT; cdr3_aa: CASSPGQGTGKQPQHF
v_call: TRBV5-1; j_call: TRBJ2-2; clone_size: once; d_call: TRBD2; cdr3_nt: TGCGCCAGCATCAGTGTGACTAGCGGGAGCAGCGTGGAGCTGTTTTTT; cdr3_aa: CASISVTSGSSVELFF
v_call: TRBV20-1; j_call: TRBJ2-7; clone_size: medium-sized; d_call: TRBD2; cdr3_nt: TGCAGTGCTAGGTTTCCTAGCGGGAACTCCCGCGAGCAGTACTTC; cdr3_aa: CSARFPSGNSREQYF
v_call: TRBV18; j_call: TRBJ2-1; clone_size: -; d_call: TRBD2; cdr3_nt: TGTGCCAGCTCACCACCCGCTAGCGGGATGGGTTACAATGAGCAGTTCTTC; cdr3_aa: CASSPPASGMGYNEQFF
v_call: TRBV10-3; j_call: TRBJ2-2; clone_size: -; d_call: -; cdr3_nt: TGTGCCATCAGGGGGGACCAGGGATCGAACACCGGGGAGCTGTTTTTT; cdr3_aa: CAIRGDQGSNTGELFF
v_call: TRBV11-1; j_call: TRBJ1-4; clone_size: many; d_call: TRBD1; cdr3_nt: TGTGCCAGCAGCTGGGACAGGGGAGAAAAACTGTTTTTT; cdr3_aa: CASSWDRGEKLFF
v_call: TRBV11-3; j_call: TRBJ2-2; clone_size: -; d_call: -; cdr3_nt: TGTGCCAGCAGCTTAGCGTCGCACACCGGGGAGCTGTTTTTT; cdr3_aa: CASSLASHTGELFF
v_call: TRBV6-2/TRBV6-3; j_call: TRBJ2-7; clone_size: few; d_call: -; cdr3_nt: TGTGCCACCAGTTACTCGTTGCGGAGCGGGTCGGGCGATCAGTACTTC; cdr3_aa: CATSYSLRSGSGDQYF
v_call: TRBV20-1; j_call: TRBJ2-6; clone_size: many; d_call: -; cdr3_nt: TGCAGTGCTAGCCGGGACTCTGGGGCCAACGTCCTGACTTTC; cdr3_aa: CSASRDSGANVLTF
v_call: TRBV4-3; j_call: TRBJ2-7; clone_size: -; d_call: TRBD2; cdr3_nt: TGCGCCAGCAGCCAAGCGGGGGGGAGTACTGACTACGAGCAGTACTTC; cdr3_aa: CASSQAGGSTDYEQYF
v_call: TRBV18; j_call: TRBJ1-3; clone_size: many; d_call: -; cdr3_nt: TGTGCCAGCTCACCTGCGGGACGGAACTCTGGAAACACCATATATTTT; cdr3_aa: CASSPAGRNSGNTIYF
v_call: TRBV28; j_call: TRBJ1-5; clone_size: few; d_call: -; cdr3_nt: TGTGCCAGCAGTTTGGAGAGGCCCAATCAGCCCCAGCATTTT; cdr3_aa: CASSLERPNQPQHF
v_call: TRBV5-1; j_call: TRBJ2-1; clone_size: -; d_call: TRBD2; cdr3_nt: TGCGCCAGCAGCTTAAGCGGGGGTACCTACAATGAGCAGTTCTTC; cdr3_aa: CASSLSGGTYNEQFF
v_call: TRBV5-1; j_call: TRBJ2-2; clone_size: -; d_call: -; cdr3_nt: TGCGCCAGCAGCTTGGTTTTTGAATCCGGGGAGCTGTTTTTT; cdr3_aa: CASSLVFESGELFF
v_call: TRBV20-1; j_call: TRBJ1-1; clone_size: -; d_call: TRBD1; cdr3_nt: TGCAGTGCTAGGGGTACAGGGGTGACTGAAGCTTTCTTT; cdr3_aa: CSARGTGVTEAFF
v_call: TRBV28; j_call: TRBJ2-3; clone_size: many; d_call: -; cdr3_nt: TGTGCCAGCAGTTTAGTTAGTTCGTATACGCAGTATTTT; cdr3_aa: CASSLVSSYTQYF
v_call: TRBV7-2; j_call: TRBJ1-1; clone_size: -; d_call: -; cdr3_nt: TGTGCCAGCATTTTAAGAGGTCAGGGTGAAGCTTTCTTT; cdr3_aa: CASILRGQGEAFF
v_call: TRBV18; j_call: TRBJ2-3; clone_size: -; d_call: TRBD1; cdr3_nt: TGTGCCAGCTCACCGGGACAGGCAGGCACAGATACGCAGTATTTT; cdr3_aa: CASSPGQAGTDTQYF
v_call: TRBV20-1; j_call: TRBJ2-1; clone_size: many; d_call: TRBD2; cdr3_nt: TGCAGTGCTAGAGCGGGGAGGGCCTACAATGAGCAGTTCTTC; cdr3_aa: CSARAGRAYNEQFF
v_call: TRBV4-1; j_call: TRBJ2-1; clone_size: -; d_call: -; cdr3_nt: TGCGCCAGCAGCCAAGTAGGGGACCGAACGTCACGAGAGCAGTTCTTC; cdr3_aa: CASSQVGDRTSREQFF
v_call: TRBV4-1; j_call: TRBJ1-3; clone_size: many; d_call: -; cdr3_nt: TGCGCCAGCAGCCGCGGAGGTATCATCCTCTCTGGAAACACCATATATTTT; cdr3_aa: CASSRGGIILSGNTIYF
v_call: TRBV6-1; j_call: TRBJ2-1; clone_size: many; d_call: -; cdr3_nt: TGTGCCAGCAGTGAAGGTCCCTTAAGCCGGTTCTTC; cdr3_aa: CASSEGPLSRFF
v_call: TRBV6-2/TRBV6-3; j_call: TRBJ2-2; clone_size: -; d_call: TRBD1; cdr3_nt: TGTGCCAGCAGTAAAACAGGGGACAACACCGGGGAGCTGTTTTTT; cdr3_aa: CASSKTGDNTGELFF
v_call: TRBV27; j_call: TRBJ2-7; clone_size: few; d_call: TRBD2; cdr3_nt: TGTGCCAGCACCTGGGGGGGCGAGCAGTACTTC; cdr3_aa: CASTWGGEQYF